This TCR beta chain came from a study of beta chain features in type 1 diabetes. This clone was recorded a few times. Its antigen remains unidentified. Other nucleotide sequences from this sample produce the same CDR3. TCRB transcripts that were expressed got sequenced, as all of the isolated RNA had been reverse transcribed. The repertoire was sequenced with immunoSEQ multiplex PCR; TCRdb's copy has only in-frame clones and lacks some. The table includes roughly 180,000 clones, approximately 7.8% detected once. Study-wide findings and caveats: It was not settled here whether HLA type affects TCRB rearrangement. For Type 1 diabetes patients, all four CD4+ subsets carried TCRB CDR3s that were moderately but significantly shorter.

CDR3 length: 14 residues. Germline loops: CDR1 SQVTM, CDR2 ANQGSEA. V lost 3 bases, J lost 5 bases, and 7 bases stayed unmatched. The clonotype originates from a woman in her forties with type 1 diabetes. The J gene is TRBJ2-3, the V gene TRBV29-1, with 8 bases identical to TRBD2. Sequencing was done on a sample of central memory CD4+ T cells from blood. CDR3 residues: CSVEERERGDTQYF. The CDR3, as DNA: TGCAGCGTTGAGGAGCGGGAGCGGGGAGATACGCAGTATTTT.